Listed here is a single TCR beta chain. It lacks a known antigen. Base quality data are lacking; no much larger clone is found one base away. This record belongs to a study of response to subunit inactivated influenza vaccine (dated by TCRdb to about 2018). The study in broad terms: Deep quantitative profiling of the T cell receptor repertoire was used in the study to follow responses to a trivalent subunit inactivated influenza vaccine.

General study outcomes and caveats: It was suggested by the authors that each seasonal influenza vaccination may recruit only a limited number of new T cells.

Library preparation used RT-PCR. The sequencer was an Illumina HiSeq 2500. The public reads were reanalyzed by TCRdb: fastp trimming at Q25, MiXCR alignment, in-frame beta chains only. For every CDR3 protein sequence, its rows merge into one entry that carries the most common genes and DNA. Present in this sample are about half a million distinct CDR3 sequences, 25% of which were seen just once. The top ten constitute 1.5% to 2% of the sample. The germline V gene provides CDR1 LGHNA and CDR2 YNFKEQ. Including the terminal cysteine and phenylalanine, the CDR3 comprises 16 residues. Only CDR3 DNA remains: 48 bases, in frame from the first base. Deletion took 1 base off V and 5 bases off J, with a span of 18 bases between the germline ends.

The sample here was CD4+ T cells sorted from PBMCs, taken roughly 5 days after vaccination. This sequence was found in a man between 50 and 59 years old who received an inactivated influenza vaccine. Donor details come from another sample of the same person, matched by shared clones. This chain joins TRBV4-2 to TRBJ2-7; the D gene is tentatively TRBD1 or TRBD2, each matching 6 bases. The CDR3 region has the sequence CASSQVGGGNYNEQYF. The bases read TGTGCCAGCAGCCAAGTGGGGGGCGGGAATTATAACGAGCAGTACTTC.